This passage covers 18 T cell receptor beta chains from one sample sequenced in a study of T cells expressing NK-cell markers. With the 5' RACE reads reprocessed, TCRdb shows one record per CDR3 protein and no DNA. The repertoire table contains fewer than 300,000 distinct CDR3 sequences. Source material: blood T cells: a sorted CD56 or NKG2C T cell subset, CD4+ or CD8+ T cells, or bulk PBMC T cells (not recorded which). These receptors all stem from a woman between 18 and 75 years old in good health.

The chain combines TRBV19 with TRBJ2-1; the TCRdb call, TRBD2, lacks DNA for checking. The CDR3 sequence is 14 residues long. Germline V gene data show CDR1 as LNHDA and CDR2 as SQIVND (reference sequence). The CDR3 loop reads CASTSGRLAIEQFF.

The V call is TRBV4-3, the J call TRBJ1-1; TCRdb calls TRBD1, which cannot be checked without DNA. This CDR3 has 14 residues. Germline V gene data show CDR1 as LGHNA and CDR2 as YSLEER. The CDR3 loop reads CASSQPDRGAEAFF.

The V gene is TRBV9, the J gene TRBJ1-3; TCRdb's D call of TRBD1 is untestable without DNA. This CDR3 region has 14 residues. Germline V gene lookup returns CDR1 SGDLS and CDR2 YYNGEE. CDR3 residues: CASSVVGQGNTIYF.

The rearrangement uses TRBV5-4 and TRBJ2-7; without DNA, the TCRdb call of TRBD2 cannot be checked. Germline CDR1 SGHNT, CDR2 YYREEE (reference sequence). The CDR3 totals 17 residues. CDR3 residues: CASSLGGLAGVAYEQYF.

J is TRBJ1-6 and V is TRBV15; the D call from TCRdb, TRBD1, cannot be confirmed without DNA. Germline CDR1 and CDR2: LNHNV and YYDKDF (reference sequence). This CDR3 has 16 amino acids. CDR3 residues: CATSRDPRGANSPLHF.

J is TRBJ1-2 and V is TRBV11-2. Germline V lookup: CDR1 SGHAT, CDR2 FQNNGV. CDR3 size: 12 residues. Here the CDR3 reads CASSTQADGYTF. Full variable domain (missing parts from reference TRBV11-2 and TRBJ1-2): EAGVAQSPRYKIIEKRQSVAFWCNPISGHATLYWYQQILGQGPKLLIQFQNNGVVDDSQLPKDRFSAERLKGVDSTLKIQPAKLEDSAVYLCASSTQADGYTFGSGTRLTVV.

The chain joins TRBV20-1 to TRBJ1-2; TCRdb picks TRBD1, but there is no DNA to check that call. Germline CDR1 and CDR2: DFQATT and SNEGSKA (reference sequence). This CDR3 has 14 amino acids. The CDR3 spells CSARPDRVSYGYTF.

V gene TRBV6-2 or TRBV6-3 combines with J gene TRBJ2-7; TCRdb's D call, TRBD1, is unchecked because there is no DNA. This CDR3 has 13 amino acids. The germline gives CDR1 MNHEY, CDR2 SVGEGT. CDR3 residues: CASSSQGVGEQYF.

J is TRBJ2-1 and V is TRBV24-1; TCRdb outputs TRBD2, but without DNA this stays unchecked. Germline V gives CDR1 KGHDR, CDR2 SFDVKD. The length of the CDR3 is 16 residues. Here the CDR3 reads CATSVAGTSGYNEQFF.

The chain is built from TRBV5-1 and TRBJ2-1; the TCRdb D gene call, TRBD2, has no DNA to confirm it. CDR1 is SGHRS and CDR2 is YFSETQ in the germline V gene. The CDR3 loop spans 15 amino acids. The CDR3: CASSLVRTIYNEQFF.

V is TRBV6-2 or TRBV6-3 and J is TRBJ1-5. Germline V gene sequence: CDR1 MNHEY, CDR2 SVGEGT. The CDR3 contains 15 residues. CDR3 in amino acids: CASSYLDRGPQPQHF.

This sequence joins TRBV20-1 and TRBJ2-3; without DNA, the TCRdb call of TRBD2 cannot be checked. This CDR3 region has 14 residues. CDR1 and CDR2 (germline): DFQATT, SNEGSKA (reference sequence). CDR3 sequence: CSATSAASPDTQYF.

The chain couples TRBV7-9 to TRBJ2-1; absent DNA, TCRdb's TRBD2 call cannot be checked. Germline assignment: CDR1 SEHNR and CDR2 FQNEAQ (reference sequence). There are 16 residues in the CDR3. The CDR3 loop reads CASSFVPGLVSGEQFF.

CDR3 loop: CASSLDKVYEQYF. The rearrangement links TRBV12-3 or TRBV12-4 to TRBJ2-7. There are 13 residues in the CDR3.

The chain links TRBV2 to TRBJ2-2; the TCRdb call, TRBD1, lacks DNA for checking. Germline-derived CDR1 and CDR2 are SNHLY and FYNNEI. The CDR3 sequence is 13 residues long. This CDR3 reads CASDDSNTGELFF.

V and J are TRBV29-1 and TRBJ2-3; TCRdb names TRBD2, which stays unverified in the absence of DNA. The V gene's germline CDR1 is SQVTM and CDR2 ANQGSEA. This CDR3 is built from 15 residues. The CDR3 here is CSVTPSSGLTDTQYF.

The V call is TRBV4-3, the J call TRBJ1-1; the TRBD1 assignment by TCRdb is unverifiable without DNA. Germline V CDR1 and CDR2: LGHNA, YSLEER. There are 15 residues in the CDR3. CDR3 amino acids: CASSQDRGKNTEAFF.

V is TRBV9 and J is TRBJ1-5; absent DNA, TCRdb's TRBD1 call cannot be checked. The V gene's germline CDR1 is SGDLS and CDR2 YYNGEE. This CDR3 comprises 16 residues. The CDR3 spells CASSAGTGGVTQPQHF. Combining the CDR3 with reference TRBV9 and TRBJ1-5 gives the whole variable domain DSGVTQTPKHLITATGQRVTLRCSPRSGDLSVYWYQQSLDQGLQFLIQYYNGEERAKGNILERFSAQQFPDLHSELNLSSLELGDSALYFCASSAGTGGVTQPQHFGDGTRLSIL.